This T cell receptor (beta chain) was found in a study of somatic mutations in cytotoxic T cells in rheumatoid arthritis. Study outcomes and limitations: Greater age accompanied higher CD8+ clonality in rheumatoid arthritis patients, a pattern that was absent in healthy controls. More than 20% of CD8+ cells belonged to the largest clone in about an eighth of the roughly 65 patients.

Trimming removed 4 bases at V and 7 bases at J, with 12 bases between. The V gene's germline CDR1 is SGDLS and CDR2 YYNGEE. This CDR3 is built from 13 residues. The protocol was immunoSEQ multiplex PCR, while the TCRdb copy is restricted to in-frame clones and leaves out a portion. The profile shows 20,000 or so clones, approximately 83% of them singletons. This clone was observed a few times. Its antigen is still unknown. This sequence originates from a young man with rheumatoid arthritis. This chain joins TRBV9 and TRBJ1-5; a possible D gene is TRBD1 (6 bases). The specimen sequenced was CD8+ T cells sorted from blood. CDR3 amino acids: CASSRGFGQPQHF. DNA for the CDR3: TGTGCCAGCAGCAGGGGGTTCGGGCAGCCCCAGCATTTT.